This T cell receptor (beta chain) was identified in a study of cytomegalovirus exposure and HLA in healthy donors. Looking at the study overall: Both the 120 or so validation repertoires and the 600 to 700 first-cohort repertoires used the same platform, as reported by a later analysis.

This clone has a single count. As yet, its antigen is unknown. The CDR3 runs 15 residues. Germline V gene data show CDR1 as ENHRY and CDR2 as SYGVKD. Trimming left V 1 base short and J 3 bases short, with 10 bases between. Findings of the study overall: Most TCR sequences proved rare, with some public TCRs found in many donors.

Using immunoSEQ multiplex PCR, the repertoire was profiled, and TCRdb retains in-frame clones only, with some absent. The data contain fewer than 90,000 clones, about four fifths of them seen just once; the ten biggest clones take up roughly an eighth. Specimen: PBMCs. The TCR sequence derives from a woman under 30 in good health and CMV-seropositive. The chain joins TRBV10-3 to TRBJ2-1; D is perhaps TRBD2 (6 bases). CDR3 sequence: CAISEFAGNYNEQFF. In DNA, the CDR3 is TGTGCCATCAGTGAGTTTGCGGGGAACTACAATGAGCAGTTCTTC.